The 10 T cell receptor beta chains reported below all come from one sample, sequenced in a study of beta chain features in type 1 diabetes listed by TCRdb under 2018. Broader findings and caveats from the paper: Type 1 diabetes patients showed a moderate but significant shortening of TCRB CDR3 length in all four CD4+ subsets.

These receptors' antigens are unknown. The method behind the library was the immunoSEQ multiplex PCR assay. All of the isolated RNA was reverse transcribed with the High Capacity cDNA Reverse Transcription Kit, so expressed TCRB transcripts were sequenced. The table comes from immuneACCESS by way of TCRdb, which keeps in-frame sequences with V and J called. Part of the clones is missing from these tables; in studies checked, under half for an unresolved V gene and the rest for unknown reasons. The sample contains about 740,000 clones, 13% of them found a single time. 0.02% to 0.025% of the sample rests with the top ten. Sample: naive CD4+ T cells from blood. According to the study, the label for this sample's cell subset or site signals: true naive CD4+ T cells. These receptors originate from a man in his late teens or twenties with type 1 diabetes.

This clone turned up a few times. The same CDR3 is also encoded by other DNA sequences in this sample. The V and J genes are TRBV6-5 and TRBJ1-2; TRBD1 matches 7 bases. This CDR3 comprises 13 residues. V gave up 5 bases and J gave up 5 bases; unmatched junction bases: 5. The germline CDR1 and CDR2 sequences are MNHEY and SVGAGI. CDR3 protein: CASSTGTVYGYTF. The CDR3 nucleotides are TGTGCCAGCAGTACCGGGACAGTATATGGCTACACCTTC.

Written as DNA, the CDR3 is TGCGCCAGCAGCTCTGGGACAGGGCCCCATACGCAGTATTTT. As protein: CASSSGTGPHTQYF. This chain connects TRBV5-1 to TRBJ2-3; 9 bases line up with TRBD1. Germline lookup yields CDR1 SGHRS and CDR2 YFSETQ. V lost 3 bases, J lost 7 bases, and 6 bases stayed unmatched. The CDR3 spans 14 residues.

This chain uses TRBV28 with TRBJ2-7; D is perhaps TRBD1 or TRBD2 (5 bases each). CDR1 MDHEN and CDR2 SYDVKM come from the germline V gene. V was pared by 5 bases and J by 12 bases, with 17 bases between. The CDR3 contains 12 residues. The CDR3 loop is CASSHRSAGGYF. Written as DNA, the CDR3 is TGTGCCAGCAGTCACAGGAGTGCCGGAGGGTACTTC.

In its sample, this clone was seen a few times. V gene TRBV28 combines with J gene TRBJ1-4; D ambiguous. Germline values: CDR1 MDHEN, CDR2 SYDVKM. V lost 3 bases, J lost 2 bases, and 10 bases lay in between. CDR3 length: 15 residues. CDR3 sequence (DNA): TGTGCCAGCAGTTTCGGTGGGTCGACTAATGAAAAACTGTTTTTT. This sequence encodes CASSFGGSTNEKLFF.

The rearrangement links TRBV15 to TRBJ1-1; a weak D match, TRBD1 (5 bases). Germline CDR1 LNHNV, CDR2 YYDKDF (reference sequence). The ends were cut back, 3 bases at V and 5 bases at J, with 19 bases in the middle. The CDR3 spans 16 residues. DNA for the CDR3: TGTGCCACCAGCAGGGGAGGACAACTCGCCGGGACTGAAGCTTTCTTT. Protein sequence: CATSRGGQLAGTEAFF.

The genes are TRBV19 and TRBJ2-3, with 7 bases matching TRBD1. This CDR3 contains 16 residues. Germline loops: CDR1 LNHDA, CDR2 SQIVND (reference sequence). V gave up 7 bases and J gave up 4 bases; unmatched junction bases: 14. The CDR3: CASTQPTGSVPDTQYF. DNA of the CDR3: TGTGCCAGTACCCAGCCGACAGGGTCAGTCCCAGATACGCAGTATTTT.

This clone turned up a few times. The chain has TRBV9 and TRBJ1-1; D not certain. The germline V and J ends were trimmed by 7 bases and 0 bases, with 7 bases remaining between them. The CDR3 consists of 12 residues. Germline V lookup: CDR1 SGDLS, CDR2 YYNGEE. CDR3 amino acids: CASAPVNTEAFF. The CDR3 nucleotides are TGTGCCAGCGCACCTGTGAACACTGAAGCTTTCTTT.

This clone was observed a handful of times. The chain links TRBV7-9 to TRBJ1-3; TRBD1 is a possible D gene (6 bases). The length of the CDR3 is 15 residues. Germline values: CDR1 SEHNR, CDR2 FQNEAQ (reference sequence). V was pared by 5 bases and J by 2 bases, with 13 bases between. CDR3 region: CASSLRAGAGNTIYF. CDR3 nucleotide sequence: TGTGCCAGCAGCCTAAGGGCAGGGGCTGGAAACACCATATATTTT.

The gene calls are TRBV30 and TRBJ2-5, with D unclear. V dropped 3 bases and J dropped 0 bases, with 5 bases sitting between them. The CDR3 extends over 12 amino acids. Germline V gene data show CDR1 as GTSNPN and CDR2 as SVGIG (reference sequence). The CDR3 here is CAWRKDQETQYF. CDR3 in DNA: TGTGCCTGGAGGAAGGACCAAGAGACCCAGTACTTC.

This clone was picked up a small number of times. This chain uses TRBV10-2 with TRBJ1-6; unclear D gene. With 1 base removed from V and 9 bases from J, the gap between germline ends came to 7 bases. The CDR3 extends over 13 amino acids. The V gene's germline CDR1 is WSHSY and CDR2 SAAADI. The CDR3 nucleotides read TGCGCCAGCAGTGAGTTGTCGAGTTCACCCCTCCACTTT. Translation gives CASSELSSSPLHF.